The 13 T cell receptor beta chains below all came from one sample that was sequenced in a study of early T cells in non-severe SARS-CoV-2 infection (dated by TCRdb to the early 2020s). Preparation of the library involved 5' RACE. The instrument given in TCRdb is NextSeq 500. In-frame beta chains were kept once TCRdb had trimmed the public reads at Q25 with fastp and called clones with MiXCR. For every CDR3 protein sequence, its rows merge into one entry that carries the most common genes and DNA. This sample has roughly 20,000 distinct CDR3 sequences in its table, and 4.5% to 6.5% of those were observed once. 6.3% of the sample goes to the ten largest clones. Sequencing was done on a sample of whole blood. These receptors originate from an adult who was a healthcare worker with PCR-confirmed SARS-CoV-2 infection or an uninfected control (not recorded which).

The genes are TRBV7-2 and TRBJ2-7, with a tentative D call TRBD2 (5 bases). V was cut by 6 bases and J by 6 bases, with 18 bases left in between. The CDR3 contains 14 residues. Germline assignment: CDR1 SGHTA and CDR2 FQGNSA. CDR3 residues: CASRPTPPLGEQYF. The CDR3 region has the DNA TGTGCCAGCAGACCAACCCCTCCACTAGGCGAGCAGTACTTC.

This clonotype was counted ten times or more. The chain has TRBV28 and TRBJ2-7; perhaps TRBD2 as D (5 bases). Trimming removed 2 bases from V and 4 bases from J, with 6 bases in between. Germline CDR1 reads MDHEN; CDR2 reads SYDVKM. This CDR3 region has 12 residues. The CDR3 loop is CASSLTRYEQYF. CDR3 sequence (DNA): TGTGCCAGCAGTTTAACTAGGTACGAGCAGTACTTC.

V and J are TRBV7-2 and TRBJ2-1; TRBD2 is a possible D gene (6 bases). Trimming removed 0 bases at V and 0 bases at J, with 9 bases between. This CDR3 spans 16 amino acids. From germline, CDR1 is SGHTA and CDR2 FQGNSA. The CDR3 DNA is TGTGCCAGCAGCTTAGCGGCGGGAAGCTCCTACAATGAGCAGTTCTTC. Protein sequence: CASSLAAGSSYNEQFF. The complete variable domain, with remaining parts taken from reference TRBV7-2 and TRBJ2-1, reads GAGVSQSPSNKVTEKGKDVELRCDPISGHTALYWYRQSLGQGLEFLIYFQGNSAPDKSGLPSDRFSAERTGGSVSTLTIQRTQQEDSAVYLCASSLAAGSSYNEQFFGPGTRLTVL.

This clonotype was seen ten or more times. The chain links TRBV11-2 to TRBJ2-7, with a weak D call TRBD2 (6 bases). The CDR3 is made up of 17 amino acids. The V and J ends lost 4 bases and 4 bases respectively, with 23 bases between them. Germline loops: CDR1 SGHAT, CDR2 FQNNGV. The CDR3 sequence is CASSSLAGTREIYEQYF. As DNA, the CDR3 is TGTGCCAGCAGCTCCCTCGCGGGGACTCGGGAAATTTACGAGCAGTACTTC.

This clonotype was seen many times. The chain has TRBV7-3 and TRBJ2-3; D tentatively fits TRBD1 or TRBD2 (6 bases each). V shed 5 bases and J shed 6 bases, with 9 bases lying between them. CDR3 length: 12 amino acids. Germline V gene data show CDR1 as SGHTA and CDR2 as FQGTGA. The CDR3 sequence is CASSRGRDTQYF. CDR3 DNA sequence: TGTGCCAGCAGCAGGGGGAGGGATACGCAGTATTTT.

This clonotype was counted ten times or more. The chain combines TRBV5-1 with TRBJ2-5; 14 nucleotides match TRBD2. The junction had 5 bases not matched to a gene; V was cut back by 2 bases and J by 5 bases. The germline gives CDR1 SGHRS, CDR2 YFSETQ. This CDR3 has 16 residues. The CDR3 reads CASSLRGLAGEETQYF. CDR3 nucleotides: TGCGCCAGCAGCTTACGGGGACTAGCGGGAGAGGAGACCCAGTACTTC.

This clonotype was found many times. The chain carries TRBV20-1 and TRBJ2-5, with D perhaps assigned TRBD1 or TRBD2 (5 bases each). Germline assignment: CDR1 DFQATT and CDR2 SNEGSKA (reference sequence). The CDR3 sequence is 15 residues long. The V end was cut by 6 bases, the J end by 1 base, with 18 bases between. CDR3 amino acids: CSAPAWGSGQETQYF. DNA of the CDR3: TGCAGTGCACCTGCTTGGGGGTCGGGCCAAGAGACCCAGTACTTC.

V is TRBV6-5 and J is TRBJ2-7, with D maybe TRBD1 (7 bases). This CDR3 has 15 residues. The V end lost 6 bases, the J end lost 4 bases, and 19 bases lay between the germline ends. Per germline, CDR1 MNHEY and CDR2 SVGAGI. Here the CDR3 DNA reads TGTGCCAGCAGCCCCGCGGAGGGGGCGATTTACGAGCAGTACTTC. Translated, it gives CASSPAEGAIYEQYF.

This clonotype is medium-sized (0.01 to 0.1%) within its sample. The chain is built from TRBV19 and TRBJ1-5, with D tentatively TRBD1 (5 bases). Trimming took 7 bases from V and 8 from J, leaving 12 bases between them. The CDR3 runs to 12 residues. The germline V gene has CDR1 LNHDA and CDR2 SQIVND (reference sequence). The CDR3 DNA reads TGTGCCAGTAAAATCCAGGGTGAGCCCCAGCATTTT. Protein: CASKIQGEPQHF.

This clonotype was counted at least ten times. This rearrangement joins TRBV5-1 to TRBJ1-2, with a weak D call TRBD1 (6 bases). V shed 3 bases and J shed 4 bases, with 13 bases lying between them. Germline CDR1 and CDR2: SGHRS and YFSETQ. The CDR3 contains 14 residues. The CDR3 nucleotides read TGCGCCAGCAGCTCGGACAGCGAGCGCTATGGCTACACCTTC. Translation: CASSSDSERYGYTF. The full variable domain, with the rest looked up from reference TRBV5-1 and TRBJ1-2, is KAGVTQTPRYLIKTRGQQVTLSCSPISGHRSVSWYQQTPGQGLQFLFEYFSETQRNKGNFPGRFSGRQFSNSRSEMNVSTLELGDSALYLCASSSDSERYGYTFGSGTRLTVV.

This clonotype ranks as medium-sized. The J gene is TRBJ2-1, the V gene TRBV4-2, with 11 positions matching TRBD2. This CDR3 contains 18 residues. J was trimmed by 4 bases and V by 2 bases; bases with no gene match: 10. From germline, CDR1 is LGHNA and CDR2 YNFKEQ. CDR3 in amino acids: CASSQIDTSGSLYNEQFF. CDR3 DNA: TGTGCCAGCAGCCAAATCGACACTAGCGGGAGCTTGTACAATGAGCAGTTCTTC.

There are many counts of this clonotype. The chain combines TRBV7-8 with TRBJ2-3; 15 bases fit TRBD2. Germline CDR1 SGHVS, CDR2 FQNEAQ. V gave up 4 bases and J gave up 4 bases; unmatched junction bases: 6. This CDR3 is built from 17 residues. The CDR3 DNA reads as TGTGCCAGCAGCTCGGGACTAGCGGGAGGACGCCCAGATACGCAGTATTTT. This encodes CASSSGLAGGRPDTQYF.

Only a few counts were recorded for this clonotype. This may be a read error: a much more frequent sequence differs by one nucleotide. The chain combines TRBV4-1 with TRBJ2-2; D gene unclear. V lost 4 bases, J lost 1 base, and 10 bases lay in between. The CDR3 runs 15 residues. CDR1 is MGHRA and CDR2 is YSYEKL in the germline V gene. The CDR3 sequence: CASSLDFQNTGELFF. CDR3 DNA: TGCGCCAGCAGCCTAGATTTCCAGAACACCGGGGAGCTGTTTTTT.